The 29 T cell receptor beta chains in this list originate from one sample, sequenced in a study of T cells in Graves' hyperthyroidism and ophthalmopathy. TCR beta CDR3 region amplification was performed from RNA transcripts. The study used the HTBI primer set for a first-round RT-PCR of the TCR CDR3. Using its own MiXCR run on the multiplex PCR reads, TCRdb lists one record per CDR3 protein. The table has around 620,000 distinct CDR3 sequences, 15% to 20% seen once. The sample taken for sequencing was blood. The receptors stem from a woman younger than 45 with Graves' hyperthyroidism.

This clonotype occurred many times. The CDR3 region is CASSLEDRVKETQYF. The CDR3 nucleotides read TGTGCCAGCAGCTTAGAAGACAGGGTAAAAGAGACCCAGTACTTC. This chain links TRBV7-8 with TRBJ2-5; 7 bases are shared with TRBD1. Germline V gene lookup returns CDR1 SGHVS and CDR2 FQNEAQ. J gave up 3 bases and V 1 base, and 5 bases lay outside the gene matches. The CDR3 runs 15 residues.

Concerning this clonotype itself: A read error is likely, as this CDR3 ends without the conserved phenylalanine or tryptophan. V usage is TRBV28 and J usage is TRBJ1-1; 8 bases agree with TRBD1. V was clipped by 4 bases and J by 4 bases; unmatched bases: 5. This CDR3 has 14 residues. Germline-derived CDR1 and CDR2 are MDHEN and SYDVKM. CDR3 coding DNA: TGTGCCAGCAGTTCCGGACAGGGAGGCACTGAAGCTTTCGTT. Protein sequence: CASSSGQGGTEAFV.

Only a few counts were recorded for this clonotype. The chain couples TRBV4-1 to TRBJ1-5, with D uncertain. V lost 1 base, J lost 7 bases, and 8 bases lay in between. The CDR3 has 13 amino acids. CDR1 is MGHRA, CDR2 YSYEKL, per germline. CDR3 DNA sequence: TGCGCCAGCAGCCAAGTGTCGGGGCAGCCCCAGCATTTT. Amino acid sequence: CASSQVSGQPQHF.

This clonotype showed up just a few times. This rearrangement joins TRBV11-2 to TRBJ1-2, with a weak D call TRBD1 (6 bases). The V and J ends lost 1 base and 7 bases respectively, with 16 bases between them. This CDR3 has 15 amino acids. Per germline, CDR1 SGHAT and CDR2 FQNNGV. The CDR3: CASSLVSTGAGGYTF. CDR3 in DNA: TGTGCCAGCAGCTTAGTATCGACGGGGGCGGGTGGCTACACCTTC. Full variable domain (remainder filled in from reference TRBV11-2 and TRBJ1-2): EAGVAQSPRYKIIEKRQSVAFWCNPISGHATLYWYQQILGQGPKLLIQFQNNGVVDDSQLPKDRFSAERLKGVDSTLKIQPAKLEDSAVYLCASSLVSTGAGGYTFGSGTRLTVV.

This clonotype has just a few counts. The rearrangement joins TRBV9 to TRBJ2-1; no firm D call. CDR3 length: 17 amino acids. Trimming removed 0 bases at V and 2 bases at J, with 15 bases between. Germline CDR1 SGDLS, CDR2 YYNGEE. The CDR3 region has the DNA TGTGCCAGCAGCGTAGAAGTCAGTCGAACCACCTACAATGAGCAGTTCTTC. It encodes CASSVEVSRTTYNEQFF. Variable domain in full (rest from reference TRBV9 and TRBJ2-1): DSGVTQTPKHLITATGQRVTLRCSPRSGDLSVYWYQQSLDQGLQFLIQYYNGEERAKGNILERFSAQQFPDLHSELNLSSLELGDSALYFCASSVEVSRTTYNEQFFGPGTRLTVL.

The chain couples TRBV6-2 or TRBV6-3 to TRBJ2-3; TRBD2 matches at 11 bases. CDR3 length: 15 amino acids. Germline loops: CDR1 MNHEY, CDR2 SVGEGT. The trim removed 6 bases at V and 2 bases at J, leaving 4 bases unmatched. Written as DNA, the CDR3 is TGTGCCAGCAGGAAGACTAGCGGGAACACAGATACGCAGTATTTT. As protein: CASRKTSGNTDTQYF.

This clonotype was observed a handful of times. The V call is TRBV5-1, the J call TRBJ2-7; the D gene is possibly TRBD2 (5 bases). Per germline, CDR1 SGHRS and CDR2 YFSETQ. V lost 0 bases to trimming and J lost 3 bases, with 19 bases between them. CDR3 length: 17 residues. The chain's CDR3 is CASSLGPLGLSDYEQYF. The CDR3 DNA is TGCGCCAGCAGCTTGGGGCCACTCGGACTTTCCGACTACGAGCAGTACTTC.

This clonotype was counted many times. The chain links TRBV5-1 to TRBJ2-2; 7 bases are a match to TRBD1. The J segment lost 7 bases and the V segment lost 1 base, leaving 7 bases of the junction unmatched. In germline, CDR1 is SGHRS, CDR2 YFSETQ. This CDR3 contains 15 residues. The CDR3 nucleotides are TGCGCCAGCAGCTTGCAGAGGGGGCAAGGCGGGGAGCTGTTTTTT. Translating gives CASSLQRGQGGELFF.

The DNA for the CDR3 is TGTGCCAGCAGCCAACAGAGCGGGAGTCGGACGAGTGAGCAGTACTTC. Translated, it gives CASSQQSGSRTSEQYF. The rearrangement uses TRBV14 and TRBJ2-7, with TRBD2 identical over 8 bases. The CDR3 has 16 residues. Per the germline V gene, CDR1 is SGHDN and CDR2 is FVKESK. J gave up 7 bases and V 2 bases, and 13 bases lay outside the gene matches.

The chain couples TRBV20-1 to TRBJ2-7; 12 bases fit TRBD1. CDR3 length: 14 residues. The J segment lost 2 bases and the V segment lost 7 bases, leaving 6 bases of the junction unmatched. CDR1 and CDR2 from the germline V gene are DFQATT and SNEGSKA (reference sequence). This CDR3 is CSVGTGGPTYEQYF. The CDR3 nucleotides read TGCAGTGTTGGGACAGGGGGCCCCACCTACGAGCAGTACTTC.

This clonotype was counted at least ten times. The rearrangement uses TRBV12-3 or TRBV12-4 and TRBJ2-1; 10 nucleotides line up with TRBD1. The trim removed 7 bases at V and 8 bases at J, leaving 14 bases unmatched. The CDR3 loop spans 16 amino acids. CDR3 region: CASTDAGTGDRDEQFF. CDR3 bases: TGTGCCAGCACCGACGCCGGGACAGGGGATAGGGATGAGCAGTTCTTC.

This clonotype has at least ten counts. The chain links TRBV12-3 or TRBV12-4 to TRBJ2-5; 7 positions match TRBD1. The CDR3 is 13 amino acids. The trim removed 6 bases at V and 5 bases at J, leaving 6 bases unmatched. The CDR3 sequence: CASRIQQGETQYF. In DNA form, the CDR3 reads TGTGCCAGCAGGATACAACAGGGGGAGACCCAGTACTTC.

This clonotype was detected ten times or more. The chain has TRBV7-2 and TRBJ1-1, with D maybe TRBD1 (5 bases). The CDR3 totals 15 residues. The V and J ends lost 1 base and 4 bases respectively, with 13 bases between them. Germline CDR1 reads SGHTA; CDR2 reads FQGNSA. In nucleotides, the CDR3 is TGTGCCAGCAGCTTAGAGGGCAGGGTGAGCACTGAAGCTTTCTTT. Amino acid sequence: CASSLEGRVSTEAFF.

In DNA form, the CDR3 reads TGCAGTGCTAGAGATGGGGGTACGCAGTATTTT. It encodes CSARDGGTQYF. The chain couples TRBV20-1 to TRBJ2-3, with D tentatively TRBD1 or TRBD2 (5 bases each). CDR3 length: 11 residues. V was shortened by 0 bases and J by 8 bases, with 6 bases between the two germline ends. The germline CDR1 and CDR2 sequences are DFQATT and SNEGSKA (reference sequence).

The chain uses TRBV19 and TRBJ2-2; D is uncertain. CDR3 length: 14 amino acids. The germline CDR1 and CDR2 sequences are LNHDA and SQIVND (reference sequence). The germline V and J ends were trimmed by 5 bases and 3 bases, with 10 bases remaining between them. CDR3 nucleotides: TGTGCCAGTAGTTATAGCACCTACACCGGGGAGCTGTTTTTT. Residues: CASSYSTYTGELFF.

This clonotype has a count of ten or more. The chain uses TRBV5-5 and TRBJ1-5; D is unclear. The CDR3 extends over 15 amino acids. V was cut by 1 base and J by 2 bases, with 10 bases left in between. The germline V gene encodes CDR1 SGHKS and CDR2 YYEKEE (reference sequence). Here the CDR3 reads CASSLYDGGNQPQHF. The CDR3 coding sequence is TGTGCCAGCAGCTTGTACGATGGGGGCAATCAGCCCCAGCATTTT.

This clonotype was found a few times. The chain recombines TRBV12-3 or TRBV12-4 with TRBJ2-3, with D possibly TRBD2 on 6 matching bases. The length of the CDR3 is 22 residues. V was cut by 6 bases and J by 2 bases, with 36 bases left in between. The CDR3 here is CASSHGGRPGWSGQRTTDTQYF. The CDR3 coding sequence is TGTGCCAGCAGCCATGGGGGTAGGCCCGGGTGGAGCGGGCAACGTACCACAGATACGCAGTATTTT.

CDR3 region: CASSEGWEAGELFF. The CDR3 DNA reads as TGTGCCAGCAGCGAAGGGTGGGAAGCCGGGGAGCTGTTTTTT. The rearrangement joins TRBV7-9 to TRBJ2-2; unclear D gene. The germline V gene has CDR1 SEHNR and CDR2 FQNEAQ (reference sequence). The V end was cut by 5 bases, the J end by 6 bases, with 13 bases between. The CDR3 has 14 residues.

V usage is TRBV20-1 and J usage is TRBJ1-6, with a weak D call TRBD1 (5 bases). Trimming left V 2 bases short and J 10 bases short, with 18 bases between. CDR3 length equals 15 residues. Germline-derived CDR1 and CDR2 are DFQATT and SNEGSKA (reference sequence). CDR3 amino acids: CSARQGSLYYSPLHF. CDR3 DNA: TGCAGTGCTAGACAGGGAAGCCTATATTACTCACCCCTCCACTTT.

This clonotype was observed many times. The chain uses TRBV2 and TRBJ2-1, with 7 positions matching TRBD2. V lost 7 bases to trimming and J lost 2 bases; unmatched junction nucleotides: 14. This CDR3 comprises 17 residues. Germline loops: CDR1 SNHLY, CDR2 FYNNEI. CDR3 region: CASKESLAATPYNEQFF. The CDR3 DNA follows: TGTGCCAGCAAGGAGAGTCTAGCGGCGACCCCCTACAATGAGCAGTTCTTC. Full variable domain (remainder filled in from reference TRBV2 and TRBJ2-1): EPEVTQTPSHQVTQMGQEVILRCVPISNHLYFYWYRQILGQKVEFLVSFYNNEISEKSEIFDDQFSVERPDGSNFTLKIRSTKLEDSAMYFCASKESLAATPYNEQFFGPGTRLTVL.

Turning to this clonotype: With a much larger clone just one base away, this may be a read error. V is TRBV28 and J is TRBJ2-7; 8 bases agree with TRBD1. The germline V gene has CDR1 MDHEN and CDR2 SYDVKM. The CDR3 covers 16 residues. With V trimmed by 10 bases and J by 7 bases, 21 bases remained unmatched. CDR3 sequence reads: CANSRGQGGLLWEQYF. The CDR3 region has the DNA TGTGCCAACAGCCGAGGACAGGGAGGTTTACTGTGGGAGCAGTACTTC.

The chain links TRBV7-9 to TRBJ1-3; D is unresolved. The V and J ends lost 5 bases and 10 bases respectively, with 15 bases between them. The CDR3 runs to 13 residues. CDR1 SEHNR and CDR2 FQNEAQ come from the germline V gene (reference sequence). The CDR3: CASSIGPMRTIYF. CDR3 bases: TGTGCCAGCAGCATAGGACCGATGCGTACCATATATTTT.

Ten or more counts support this clonotype. The chain employs TRBV6-2 or TRBV6-3 and TRBJ2-1; perhaps TRBD2 as D (6 bases). V lost 2 bases, J lost 5 bases, and 13 bases lay in between. The CDR3 is made up of 15 amino acids. Germline CDR1 MNHEY, CDR2 SVGEGT. CDR3 sequence: CASSYPSGLNNEQFF. CDR3 DNA sequence: TGTGCCAGCAGTTACCCGAGCGGACTAAACAATGAGCAGTTCTTC.

This clonotype was detected only a few times. The chain employs TRBV5-1 and TRBJ2-4, with 13 bases that match TRBD2. V was clipped by 5 bases and J by 5 bases; unmatched bases: 4. The germline gives CDR1 SGHRS, CDR2 YFSETQ. CDR3 length: 15 residues. CDR3 bases: TGCGCCAGCAGTGTACTAGCGGGAGGGCAAAACATTCAGTACTTC. Translating gives CASSVLAGGQNIQYF.

V is TRBV13 and J is TRBJ2-7, with D possibly called TRBD1 or TRBD2 (6 bases each). CDR1 is PRHDT, CDR2 FYEKMQ, per germline (reference sequence). This CDR3 is 15 amino acids long. The V and J ends lost 5 bases and 3 bases respectively, with 17 bases between them. CDR3 sequence: CASSRTAGSFYEQYF. CDR3 bases: TGTGCCAGCAGCAGGACAGCGGGCTCATTCTACGAGCAGTACTTC.

This sequence joins TRBV20-1 and TRBJ2-7; D uncertain. Germline CDR1 DFQATT, CDR2 SNEGSKA (reference sequence). V dropped 0 bases and J dropped 4 bases, with 4 bases sitting between them. The CDR3 loop spans 11 amino acids. CDR3 nucleotide sequence: TGCAGTGCTAGAGAGCAATACGAGCAGTACTTC. Its translation is CSAREQYEQYF.

This clonotype was seen just once. The chain couples TRBV9 to TRBJ2-1, with TRBD2 identical over 12 bases. V was clipped by 0 bases and J by 4 bases; unmatched bases: 8. The CDR3 contains 18 residues. Germline V CDR1 and CDR2: SGDLS, YYNGEE. The CDR3 protein is CASSVVGLAGGRYNEQFF. The CDR3 DNA reads TGTGCCAGCAGCGTAGTCGGGCTAGCGGGAGGGCGTTACAATGAGCAGTTCTTC.

This clonotype appeared once. V gene TRBV6-4 combines with J gene TRBJ2-7; a weak D match, TRBD2 (5 bases). The CDR3 has 16 residues. Per germline, CDR1 MRHNA and CDR2 SNTAGT. V gave up 5 bases and J gave up 7 bases, with 24 bases separating them. This CDR3 is CASSYGPSVGVAEQYF. The CDR3 DNA sequence: TGTGCCAGCAGTTACGGGCCTTCAGTGGGAGTAGCTGAGCAGTACTTC.

This clonotype appeared a single time. CDR3 DNA: TGTGCCACCCGACGCACAGGGGGGGGGGGCCAAGAGACCCAGTACTTC. This gives the protein CATRRTGGGGQETQYF. V and J are TRBV15 and TRBJ2-5, with D tentatively TRBD1 (8 bases). CDR1 and CDR2 (germline): LNHNV, YYDKDF (reference sequence). The CDR3 consists of 16 residues. V lost 8 bases and J lost 1, with 20 bases in between.